The T cell receptor (beta chain) under discussion was sequenced for a study of cytomegalovirus exposure and HLA in healthy donors. PCR primers comprised 60 Vbeta and 13 Jbeta primers. TCRdb's copy holds only in-frame clones and misses some; the assay was immunoSEQ multiplex PCR. The table lists roughly 68,000 clones, more than 60% of them singletons. From germline, CDR1 is SGHDT and CDR2 YYEEEE. J lost 1 base, V lost 2 bases, and 7 bases had no gene match. The CDR3 has 17 amino acids. The chain is built from TRBV5-6 and TRBJ2-1; TRBD2 aligns across 9 bases. The sample was PBMCs. This receptor was obtained from a male donor in good health and CMV-seropositive. The CDR3 sequence is CASSLSAGGISYNEQFF. The CDR3 bases are TGTGCCAGCAGCTTATCGGCGGGGGGGATTTCCTACAATGAGCAGTTCTTC.